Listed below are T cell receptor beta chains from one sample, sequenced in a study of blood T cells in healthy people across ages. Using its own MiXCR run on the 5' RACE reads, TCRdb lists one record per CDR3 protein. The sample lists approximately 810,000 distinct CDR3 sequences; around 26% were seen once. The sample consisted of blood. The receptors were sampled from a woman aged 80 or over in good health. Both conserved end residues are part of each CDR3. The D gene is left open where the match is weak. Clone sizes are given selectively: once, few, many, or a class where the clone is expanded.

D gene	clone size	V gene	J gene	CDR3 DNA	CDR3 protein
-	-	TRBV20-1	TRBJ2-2	TGCAGTGCTAGAGTGGTAGCGCGAACCTACACCGGGGAGCTGTTTTTT	CSARVVARTYTGELFF
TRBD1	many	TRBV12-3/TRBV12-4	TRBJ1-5	TGTGCCAGCAGTCCCGGGGACAGTCGCAATCAGCCCCAGCATTTT	CASSPGDSRNQPQHF
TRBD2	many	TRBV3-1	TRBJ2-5	TGTGCCAGCAGCCAATCCGGACTAGCGGGGTACCAAGAGACCCAGTACTTC	CASSQSGLAGYQETQYF
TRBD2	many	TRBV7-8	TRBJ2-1	TGTGCCAGCAGCCTAGGACTAGCGGCCAACAATGAGCAGTTCTTC	CASSLGLAANNEQFF
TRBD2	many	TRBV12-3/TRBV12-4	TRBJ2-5	TGTGCCAGCAGTGGACTAGCGCGGGAGACCCAGTACTTC	CASSGLARETQYF
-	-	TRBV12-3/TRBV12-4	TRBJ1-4	TGTGCCAGCAGTTTAGCGCTGGGGGGGGGTGAAAAACTGTTTTTT	CASSLALGGGEKLFF
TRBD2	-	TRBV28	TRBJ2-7	TGTGCCAGCAAGCGGGGGGGTATATACGAGCAGTACTTC	CASKRGGIYEQYF
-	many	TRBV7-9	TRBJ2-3	TGTGCCAGCAGCCCCTTAGTGGTAGAAGCAGATACGCAGTATTTT	CASSPLVVEADTQYF
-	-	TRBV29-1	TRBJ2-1	TGCAGCGTTGGAGATAATGGGGCATCTAAGACCCAGTTCTTC	CSVGDNGASKTQFF
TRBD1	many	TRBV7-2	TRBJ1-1	TGTGCCAGCAGCCTCAGTAGAAGGGGGCCACGGACTGAAGCTTTCTTT	CASSLSRRGPRTEAFF
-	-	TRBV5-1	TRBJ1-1	TGCGCCAGCAGCCCGACTTTGGGGAACGCTGAAGCTTTCTTT	CASSPTLGNAEAFF
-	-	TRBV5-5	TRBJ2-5	TGTGCCAACAGCTTGCGGTTGGTGGGAGAGACCCAGTACTTC	CANSLRLVGETQYF
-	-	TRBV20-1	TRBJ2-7	TGCAGTGCTAGAGCGGAGCGGTCCATGGCCTACGAGCGGTACTTC	CSARAERSMAYERYF